The TCR beta chain under discussion was sequenced for a study of blood T cell repertoires in COVID-19. The wider study: Sites across the United States, Italy and Spain contributed samples from acute and convalescent COVID-19. PBMCs, B-cell-depleted T cells, or T cells were the source of the cDNA or gDNA that made up the material.

Authors' analysis steps: Amplification of reference gene primers was used by the study to estimate nucleated cell counts. Sequencing was performed with immunoSEQ multiplex PCR; in TCRdb, only in-frame clones are kept and a portion is missing. The V and J calls and the clone size are those of that table, but D and trimming were determined from the DNA. The sample lists under 150,000 clones; around 84% were seen once. Trimming cost V 4 bases and J 9 bases, with 10 bases left between them. Germline CDR1 and CDR2: MNHEY and SVGAGI. This CDR3 is built from 13 residues. The source of this sequence is a woman aged 45 to 65 with acute or convalescent COVID-19. Sequencing used peripheral blood. The J gene is TRBJ1-6, the V gene TRBV6-5; D ambiguous. The CDR3 sequence is CASSLGGSSPLHF. In DNA form, the CDR3 reads TGTGCCAGCAGTTTAGGAGGAAGTTCACCCCTCCACTTT.